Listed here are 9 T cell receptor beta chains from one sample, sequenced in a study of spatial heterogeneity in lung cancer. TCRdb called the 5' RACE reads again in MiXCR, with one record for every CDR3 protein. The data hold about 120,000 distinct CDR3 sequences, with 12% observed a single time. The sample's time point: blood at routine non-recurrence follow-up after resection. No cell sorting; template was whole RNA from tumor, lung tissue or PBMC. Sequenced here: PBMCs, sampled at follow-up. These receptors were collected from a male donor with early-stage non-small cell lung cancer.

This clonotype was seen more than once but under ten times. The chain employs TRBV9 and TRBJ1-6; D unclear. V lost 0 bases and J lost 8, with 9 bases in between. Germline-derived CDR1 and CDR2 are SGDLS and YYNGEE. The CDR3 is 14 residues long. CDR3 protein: CASSVGGYDSPLHF. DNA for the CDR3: TGTGCCAGCAGCGTAGGAGGGTACGATTCACCCCTCCACTTT.

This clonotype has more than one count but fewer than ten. The DNA for the CDR3 is TGCAGTGCTCCGGCGGGACGGTATACCTACGAGCAGTACTTC. It specifies CSAPAGRYTYEQYF. V usage is TRBV20-1 and J usage is TRBJ2-7, with a weak D call TRBD2 (6 bases). The CDR3 extends over 14 amino acids. CDR1 is DFQATT and CDR2 is SNEGSKA in the germline V gene (reference sequence). Trimming left V 5 bases short and J 2 bases short, with 16 bases between.

The CDR3 sequence: CASSLDGTTEAFF. The CDR3 nucleotides read TGTGCCAGCAGCTTAGACGGGACCACTGAAGCTTTCTTT. This sequence joins TRBV7-3 and TRBJ1-1; D may be TRBD1 (5 bases). Trimming removed 2 bases at V and 4 bases at J, with 8 bases between. Per germline, CDR1 SGHTA and CDR2 FQGTGA. The CDR3 loop spans 13 amino acids.

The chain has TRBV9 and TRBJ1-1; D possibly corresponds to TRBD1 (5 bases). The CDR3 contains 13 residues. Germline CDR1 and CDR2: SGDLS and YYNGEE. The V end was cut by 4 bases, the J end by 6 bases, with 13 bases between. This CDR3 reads CASSPTIRAEAFF. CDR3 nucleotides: TGTGCCAGCAGCCCCACCATCAGGGCTGAAGCTTTCTTT.

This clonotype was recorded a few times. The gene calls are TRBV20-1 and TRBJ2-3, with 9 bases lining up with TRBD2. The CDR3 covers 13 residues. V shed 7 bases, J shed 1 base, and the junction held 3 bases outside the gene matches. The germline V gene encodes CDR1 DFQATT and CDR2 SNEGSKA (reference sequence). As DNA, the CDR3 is TGCAGTGTCAAGCGGGGGGGCACAGATACGCAGTATTTT. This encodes CSVKRGGTDTQYF.

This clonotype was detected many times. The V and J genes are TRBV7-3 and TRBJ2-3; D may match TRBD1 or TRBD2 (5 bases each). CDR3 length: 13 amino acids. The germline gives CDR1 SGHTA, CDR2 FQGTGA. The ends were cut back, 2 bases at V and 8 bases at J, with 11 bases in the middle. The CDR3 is CASSLGPRGTQYF. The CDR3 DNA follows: TGTGCCAGCAGCTTAGGCCCGAGGGGTACGCAGTATTTT.

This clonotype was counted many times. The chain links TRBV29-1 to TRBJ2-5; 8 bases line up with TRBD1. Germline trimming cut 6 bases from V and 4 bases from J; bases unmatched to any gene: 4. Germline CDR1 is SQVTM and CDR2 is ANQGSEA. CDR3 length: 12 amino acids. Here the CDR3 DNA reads TGCAGCGTCGCGACAGGGGTAGAGACCCAGTACTTC. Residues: CSVATGVETQYF.

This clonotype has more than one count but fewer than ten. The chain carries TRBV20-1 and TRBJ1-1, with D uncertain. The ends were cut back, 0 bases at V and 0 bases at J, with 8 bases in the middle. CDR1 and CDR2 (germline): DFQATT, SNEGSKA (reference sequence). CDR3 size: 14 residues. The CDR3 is CSAREGHLNTEAFF. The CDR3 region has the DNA TGCAGTGCTAGAGAAGGCCATCTGAACACTGAAGCTTTCTTT.

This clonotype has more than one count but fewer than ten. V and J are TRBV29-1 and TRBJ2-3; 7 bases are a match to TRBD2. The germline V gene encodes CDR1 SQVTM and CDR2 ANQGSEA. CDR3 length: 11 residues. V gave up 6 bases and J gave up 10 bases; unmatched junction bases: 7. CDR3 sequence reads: CSVDQRGAQYF. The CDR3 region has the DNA TGCAGCGTGGACCAGCGGGGTGCGCAGTATTTT.